This T cell receptor beta chain was identified during a study of T-cell memory formation after mild COVID-19. Study-wide results and limits: Confirmation of SARS-CoV-2 specificity was lacking for second-wave clones peaking day 37.

A word on this clonotype: Its antigen is unknown.

TCRdb itself ran the 5' RACE reads through MiXCR, one entry per CDR3 protein. The top ten clones hold around 9.5% of a sample with about 430,000 distinct CDR3 sequences, 20% to 25% of them seen once. In germline, CDR1 is SGHKS, CDR2 YYEKEE (reference sequence). V trimming: 4 bases; J trimming: 5 bases; junction bases outside the gene matches: 16. There are 19 residues in the CDR3. This TCR was sampled from an adult woman who had mild COVID-19 (a few samples of this study predate the infection). Cell type and time point are not known. The rearrangement joins TRBV5-5 to TRBJ2-2; 11 bases are shared with TRBD1. Material: PBMCs or a T cell subset sorted from them (not recorded which). The chain's CDR3 is CASSRTGGATSSWTGELFF. The CDR3 DNA is TGTGCCAGCAGCCGGACAGGGGGCGCGACATCGAGCTGGACCGGGGAGCTGTTTTTT.